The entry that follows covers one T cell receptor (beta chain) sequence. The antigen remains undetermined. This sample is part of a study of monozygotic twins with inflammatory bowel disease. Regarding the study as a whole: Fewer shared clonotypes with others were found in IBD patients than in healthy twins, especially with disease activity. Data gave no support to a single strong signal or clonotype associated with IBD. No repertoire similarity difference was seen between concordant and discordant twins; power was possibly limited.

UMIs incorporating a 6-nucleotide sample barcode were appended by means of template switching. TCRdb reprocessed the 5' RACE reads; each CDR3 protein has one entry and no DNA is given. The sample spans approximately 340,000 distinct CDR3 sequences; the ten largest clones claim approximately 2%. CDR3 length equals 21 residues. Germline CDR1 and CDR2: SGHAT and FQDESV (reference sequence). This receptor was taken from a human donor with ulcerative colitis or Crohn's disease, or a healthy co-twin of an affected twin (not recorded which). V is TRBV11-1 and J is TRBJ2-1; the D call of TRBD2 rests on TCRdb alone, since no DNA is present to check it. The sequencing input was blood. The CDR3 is CASSYGLAGVITTGAADEQFF.